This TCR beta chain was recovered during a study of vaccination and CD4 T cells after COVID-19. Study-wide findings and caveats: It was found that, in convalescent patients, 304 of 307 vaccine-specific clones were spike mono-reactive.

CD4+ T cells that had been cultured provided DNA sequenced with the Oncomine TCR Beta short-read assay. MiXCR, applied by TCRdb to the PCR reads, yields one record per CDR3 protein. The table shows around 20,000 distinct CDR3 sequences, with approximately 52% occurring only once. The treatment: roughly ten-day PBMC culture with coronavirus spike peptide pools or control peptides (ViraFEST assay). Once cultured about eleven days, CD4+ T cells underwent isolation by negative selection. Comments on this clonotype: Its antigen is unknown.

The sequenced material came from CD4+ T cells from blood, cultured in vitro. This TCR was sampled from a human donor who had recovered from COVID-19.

In DNA form, the CDR3 reads TGCGCCGATAGCGGGAAAGAGACCCAGTACTTC. Encoded protein: CADSGKETQYF. The V gene is TRBV10-1, the J gene TRBJ2-5; 8 bases map to TRBD2. This CDR3 contains 11 residues. Trimming took 11 bases from V and 3 from J; bases not matched to a gene: 2. The V gene's germline CDR1 is WNHNN and CDR2 SYGVQD (reference sequence).